This is a list of T cell receptor beta chains from one sample in a study of cytomegalovirus exposure and HLA in healthy donors. The protocol was immunoSEQ multiplex PCR, while the TCRdb copy is restricted to in-frame clones and leaves out a portion. The data hold roughly 140,000 clones, with approximately 60% observed a single time. Sequenced input: PBMCs. These receptors all come from a woman aged 55-69 years in good health and CMV-seropositive. CDR3s include the opening cysteine and the closing phenylalanine or tryptophan. D genes are given only for firm matches. Clone size is not always given. Where it is, it says once, few, many or a class for expanded clones.

j_call | clone_size | v_call | d_call | cdr3_aa | cdr3_nt
TRBJ2-3 | - | TRBV18 | - | CASSPVRSTDTQYF | TGTGCCAGCTCACCAGTGCGATCCACAGATACGCAGTATTTT
TRBJ2-5 | - | TRBV7-8 | TRBD2 | CASSPGGGRETQYF | TGTGCCAGCAGCCCGGGAGGGGGTAGAGAGACCCAGTACTTC
TRBJ2-3 | - | TRBV28 | - | CASSPWATDTQYF | TGTGCCAGCAGTCCGTGGGCCACAGATACGCAGTATTTT
TRBJ2-3 | - | TRBV7-2 | TRBD2 | CASSRGLAGGTDTQYF | TGTGCCAGCAGCCGAGGACTAGCGGGAGGCACAGATACGCAGTATTTT
TRBJ1-2 | - | TRBV4-1 | - | CASSLLTGSYGYTF | TGCGCCAGCAGCCTACTGACAGGCTCCTATGGCTACACCTTC
TRBJ2-7 | - | TRBV7-2 | TRBD2 | CASSLRWTSGSYEQYF | TGTGCCAGCAGCTTACGGTGGACTAGCGGGAGCTACGAGCAGTACTTC
TRBJ1-2 | - | TRBV6-5 | TRBD1 | CASRTGDGYTF | TGTGCCAGCAGGACAGGGGACGGCTACACCTTC
TRBJ2-1 | - | TRBV30 | - | CAFQGSSYNEQFF | TGTGCCTTCCAGGGGAGTTCCTACAATGAGCAGTTCTTC
TRBJ2-7 | once | TRBV10-2 | TRBD2 | CASSVRGASGYEQYF | TGCGCCAGCAGTGTCCGAGGGGCTAGCGGCTACGAGCAGTACTTC
TRBJ2-3 | - | TRBV7-9 | TRBD2 | CASVTSGIQTQYF | TGTGCCAGCGTAACTAGCGGGATTCAAACGCAGTATTTT
TRBJ1-1 | - | TRBV4-3 | - | CASSQLVNTEAFF | TGCGCCAGCAGCCAACTAGTGAACACTGAAGCTTTCTTT
TRBJ2-7 | - | TRBV27 | TRBD2 | CASSPSGRSYEQYF | TGTGCCAGCAGCCCTAGCGGTCGCTCCTACGAGCAGTACTTC
TRBJ1-1 | few | TRBV5-6 | TRBD1 | CASSWDRANTEAFF | TGTGCCAGCAGTTGGGACAGGGCTAACACTGAAGCTTTCTTT
TRBJ2-1 | - | TRBV7-2 | TRBD2 | CASSSFAGGPNEQFF | TGTGCCAGCAGCTCTTTCGCGGGAGGGCCGAATGAGCAGTTCTTC
TRBJ2-3 | - | TRBV29-1 | TRBD2 | CSGTLAGGPTDTQYF | TGCAGCGGGACTCTAGCGGGAGGGCCCACAGATACGCAGTATTTT
TRBJ2-7 | - | TRBV19 | - | CASRQGHLLYYEQYF | TGTGCCAGTCGGCAGGGTCACTTACTCTACTACGAGCAGTACTTC
TRBJ1-1 | - | TRBV5-5 | - | CASSVTGNTEAFF | TGTGCCAGCAGCGTAACAGGGAACACTGAAGCTTTCTTT
TRBJ2-5 | few | TRBV7-6 | TRBD2 | CASTELAEGAQYF | TGTGCCAGCACCGAACTAGCGGAGGGGGCCCAGTACTTC
TRBJ2-5 | - | TRBV25-1 | TRBD2 | CASSGSRGRRGETQYF | TGTGCCAGCAGTGGCTCGCGGGGCCGGCGGGGGGAGACCCAGTACTTC
TRBJ2-7 | - | TRBV27 | TRBD2 | CASSRSGTLWVQYF | TGTGCCAGCAGCCGTAGCGGGACCCTTTGGGTGCAGTACTTC
TRBJ2-1 | - | TRBV6-6 | - | CASRGPIYNEQFF | TGTGCCAGCAGGGGGCCTATCTACAATGAGCAGTTCTTC
TRBJ2-3 | - | TRBV7-2 | TRBD2 | CASSLDISGILGLTDTQYF | TGTGCCAGCAGCTTAGACATTAGCGGGATATTGGGGCTCACAGATACGCAGTATTTT
TRBJ1-1 | - | TRBV5-8 | - | CASSLFDREAFF | TGTGCCAGCAGCTTGTTCGACAGGGAAGCTTTCTTT
TRBJ1-2 | few | TRBV10-3 | - | CAISEGPAGANYGYTF | TGTGCCATCAGTGAGGGGCCGGCAGGGGCTAACTATGGCTACACCTTC
TRBJ1-2 | - | TRBV28 | - | CASGAPRYGYTF | TGTGCCAGTGGAGCACCCCGGTATGGCTACACCTTC
TRBJ2-1 | - | TRBV7-9 | - | CASTPSRGELSSYNEQFF | TGTGCCAGCACCCCGTCCAGGGGGGAGTTGAGCTCCTACAATGAGCAGTTCTTC
TRBJ2-5 | - | TRBV13 | - | CASKKAGQKETQYF | TGTGCCAGCAAAAAGGCGGGTCAGAAAGAGACCCAGTACTTC
TRBJ2-7 | - | TRBV6-5 | - | CATRNRGGSYEQYF | TGTGCCACTCGAAACAGAGGGGGCTCCTACGAGCAGTACTTC
TRBJ2-3 | few | TRBV11-3 | - | CASSLGVGSGSTDTQYF | TGTGCCAGCAGCTTAGGAGTTGGGAGCGGGTCGACAGATACGCAGTATTTT
TRBJ2-2 | - | TRBV25-1 | TRBD2 | CASSATSGRTGELFF | TGTGCCAGCAGCGCGACTAGCGGGAGGACCGGGGAGCTGTTTTTT
TRBJ2-3 | - | TRBV5-1 | - | CASSLVGPARGDTQYF | TGCGCCAGCAGCTTGGTCGGCCCAGCCAGGGGAGATACGCAGTATTTT
TRBJ2-5 | - | TRBV18 | - | CASSLGVETQYF | TGTGCCAGCTCACTAGGGGTTGAGACCCAGTACTTC
TRBJ1-1 | - | TRBV6-5 | TRBD1 | CASSRQGPMNTEAFF | TGTGCCAGCAGTCGACAGGGGCCCATGAACACTGAAGCTTTCTTT
TRBJ2-1 | - | TRBV18 | TRBD2 | CASSYGLAGFNEQFF | TGTGCCAGCTCCTACGGACTAGCGGGGTTCAATGAGCAGTTCTTC
TRBJ1-1 | - | TRBV5-1 | - | CASSFGLMNTEAFF | TGCGCCAGCAGCTTTGGACTGATGAACACTGAAGCTTTCTTT
TRBJ2-2 | - | TRBV7-3 | - | CASSLPPAGELFF | TGTGCCAGCAGCTTGCCGCCGGCCGGGGAGCTGTTTTTT
TRBJ2-5 | few | TRBV30 | - | CAWSVPGQETQYF | TGTGCCTGGAGTGTACCAGGCCAAGAGACCCAGTACTTC
TRBJ1-1 | - | TRBV7-9 | - | CASSLATGGRTEAFF | TGTGCCAGCAGCTTAGCGACGGGCGGGAGGACTGAAGCTTTCTTT
TRBJ2-7 | - | TRBV29-1 | - | CSVVGHQAYEQYF | TGCAGCGTTGTGGGGCATCAGGCCTACGAGCAGTACTTC
TRBJ2-7 | - | TRBV6-1 | - | CASIKEGYEQYF | TGTGCCAGCATCAAGGAGGGCTACGAGCAGTACTTC
TRBJ2-7 | - | TRBV29-1 | TRBD2 | CSVVTSGYEQYF | TGCAGCGTTGTTACTAGCGGGTACGAGCAGTACTTC
TRBJ2-5 | - | TRBV19 | TRBD1 | CATSVRDRDETQYF | TGTGCCACCTCGGTCCGGGACAGGGATGAGACCCAGTACTTC
TRBJ2-7 | - | TRBV9 | - | CASSKQGGEQYF | TGTGCCAGCAGCAAACAGGGTGGCGAGCAGTACTTC
TRBJ1-2 | - | TRBV28 | - | CASSRGRANYGYTF | TGTGCCAGCAGTCGGGGGAGGGCTAACTATGGCTACACCTTC
TRBJ1-5 | - | TRBV9 | - | CASSADIDQPQHF | TGTGCCAGCAGCGCAGACATCGATCAGCCCCAGCATTTT
TRBJ2-2 | few | TRBV7-2 | TRBD2 | CASSPGRLATTGELFF | TGTGCCAGCAGCCCCGGGAGACTAGCCACCACCGGGGAGCTGTTTTTT
TRBJ2-5 | few | TRBV14 | TRBD2 | CASSQAREGHMVETQYF | TGTGCCAGCAGCCAAGCACGGGAGGGGCACATGGTGGAGACCCAGTACTTC
TRBJ2-1 | - | TRBV28 | TRBD2 | CASSRLAGSYYNEQFF | TGTGCCAGCAGCAGACTAGCGGGGTCTTACTACAATGAGCAGTTCTTC
TRBJ2-2 | - | TRBV18 | TRBD1 | CASSPGQGNTGELFF | TGTGCCAGCTCACCGGGACAGGGGAACACCGGGGAGCTGTTTTTT